The 18 T cell receptor beta chains given below trace back to one sample, sequenced in a study of Graves' ophthalmopathy and Graves' hyperthyroidism. For repertoire sequencing, the TCR beta CDR3 regions were amplified from RNA transcripts. First-round RT-PCR used HTBI primers; second-round multiplex PCR followed. Each CDR3 protein gets one entry after TCRdb re-called the multiplex PCR reads with MiXCR. The repertoire consists of about 400,000 distinct CDR3 sequences, with just over 15% occurring once and the leading ten covering roughly 7%. The sequencing sample was made of peripheral blood. Every receptor here comes from a woman in her late teens or twenties with stable Graves' hyperthyroidism.

There are a few counts of this clonotype. This chain joins TRBV5-1 and TRBJ2-2; 13 positions agree with TRBD2. The CDR3 sequence is 18 residues long. The V segment lost 6 bases and the J segment 0 bases; nucleotides outside the gene matches: 8. The V gene's germline CDR1 is SGHRS and CDR2 YFSETQ. This chain's CDR3 is CASTPGTSGVPNTGELFF. In nucleotides, the CDR3 is TGCGCCAGCACCCCAGGGACTAGCGGGGTTCCGAACACCGGGGAGCTGTTTTTT. The full variable domain, in which reference TRBV5-1 and TRBJ2-2 provide the parts outside the CDR3, is KAGVTQTPRYLIKTRGQQVTLSCSPISGHRSVSWYQQTPGQGLQFLFEYFSETQRNKGNFPGRFSGRQFSNSRSEMNVSTLELGDSALYLCASTPGTSGVPNTGELFFGEGSRLTVL.

This clonotype was counted many times. The rearrangement joins TRBV19 to TRBJ2-7; possible D gene TRBD2, 6 bases. Trimming stripped 3 bases from V and 2 bases from J, with 11 bases between. Germline CDR1 reads LNHDA; CDR2 reads SQIVND (reference sequence). The CDR3 contains 14 residues. CDR3 nucleotide sequence: TGTGCCAGTAGTATCCGGACGGGGGCCTACGAGCAGTACTTC. As protein: CASSIRTGAYEQYF. The variable domain in full, with the rest retrieved from reference TRBV19 and TRBJ2-7, is DGGITQSPKYLFRKEGQNVTLSCEQNLNHDAMYWYRQDPGQGLRLIYYSQIVNDFQKGDIAEGYSVSREKKESFPLTVTSAQKNPTAFYLCASSIRTGAYEQYFGPGTRLTVT.

This clonotype was recorded many times. V and J are TRBV7-2 and TRBJ2-7; 7 bases are a match to TRBD1. The V gene end was trimmed by 0 bases and the J gene end by 4 bases; junction bases not matched to a gene: 3. CDR1 SGHTA and CDR2 FQGNSA come from the germline V gene. This CDR3 region has 14 residues. The CDR3 protein is CASSLADRAYEQYF. CDR3 sequence (DNA): TGTGCCAGCAGCTTAGCAGACAGGGCGTACGAGCAGTACTTC.

This clonotype was counted many times. V is TRBV19 and J is TRBJ1-5, with D unresolved. Germline CDR1 reads LNHDA; CDR2 reads SQIVND (reference sequence). V dropped 7 bases and J dropped 0 bases, with 7 bases sitting between them. CDR3 size: 13 residues. The CDR3 coding sequence is TGTGCCAGTACCGGGAATAGCAATCAGCCCCAGCATTTT. Protein: CASTGNSNQPQHF.

This clonotype was counted between two and nine times. The CDR3 carries no conserved terminal phenylalanine or tryptophan, so it likely arises from a read error. V is TRBV28 and J is TRBJ2-5; D may match TRBD1 or TRBD2 (6 bases each). V lost 5 bases and J 5 bases, leaving 12 bases between the germline ends. There are 13 residues in the CDR3. From germline, CDR1 is MDHEN and CDR2 SYDVKM. The DNA of the CDR3 is TGTGCCAGCAGTCCCGGGGGCCGGGAGACCCAGTACTCC. This encodes CASSPGGRETQYS.

This clonotype was seen repeatedly, ten times or more. The rearrangement joins TRBV12-3 or TRBV12-4 to TRBJ1-1; 11 nucleotides match TRBD1. The CDR3 runs to 13 residues. V gave up 7 bases and J gave up 11 bases; unmatched junction bases: 9. The CDR3 nucleotides are TGTGCCAGCACTACGGGACAGGGGGTTTCGGCTTTCTTT. This sequence encodes CASTTGQGVSAFF.

This clonotype was seen repeatedly, ten times or more. The chain combines TRBV19 with TRBJ1-2; D not certain. The CDR3 runs 15 residues. Germline V gives CDR1 LNHDA, CDR2 SQIVND (reference sequence). Trimming cost V 7 bases and J 4 bases, with 19 bases left between them. The CDR3 DNA sequence: TGTGCCAGTACCTCTACCAGGATACTCTCCTATGGCTACACCTTC. As protein: CASTSTRILSYGYTF.

This clonotype was recorded at least ten times. V usage is TRBV7-3 and J usage is TRBJ2-5; D not certain. The CDR3 extends over 13 amino acids. V lost 1 base and J 5 bases, leaving 8 bases between the germline ends. Germline V gene sequence: CDR1 SGHTA, CDR2 FQGTGA. The CDR3 here is CASSLMVRETQYF. CDR3 DNA sequence: TGTGCCAGCAGCTTAATGGTTCGGGAGACCCAGTACTTC.

This clonotype was seen repeatedly, ten times or more. The genes are TRBV12-3 or TRBV12-4 and TRBJ2-5; D not certain. Trimming stripped 5 bases from V and 3 bases from J, with 13 bases between. CDR3 length: 14 residues. CDR3 coding DNA: TGTGCCAGCAGTCACCTAGGAACTAAAGAGACCCAGTACTTC. It encodes CASSHLGTKETQYF.

Concerning this clonotype itself: No conserved phenylalanine or tryptophan is present at the end of the CDR3, so a read error is the likely explanation. V is TRBV7-9 and J is TRBJ1-1; weak D call: TRBD1 (5 bases). V lost 4 bases, J lost 3 bases, and 15 bases lay in between. The CDR3 covers 15 residues. CDR1 and CDR2 from the germline V gene are SEHNR and FQNEAQ (reference sequence). Here the CDR3 DNA reads TGTGCCAGCAGCTCCCTAGACGGGGGGGACACTGAAGCTTTCCTT. Protein: CASSSLDGGDTEAFL.

This clonotype appeared a few times. V usage is TRBV19 and J usage is TRBJ2-7, with D possibly matching TRBD1 (5 bases). V lost 4 bases, J lost 7 bases, and 8 bases lay in between. CDR3 length: 11 amino acids. Germline V gene sequence: CDR1 LNHDA, CDR2 SQIVND (reference sequence). The CDR3 reads CASSTQGEQYF. The CDR3 bases are TGTGCCAGTAGTACTCAGGGAGAGCAGTACTTC.

This clonotype was observed at least ten times. The CDR3, as DNA: TGTGCCAGCACCTTGACAGGGAACTACGAGCAGTACTTC. Residues: CASTLTGNYEQYF. This chain joins TRBV6-1 and TRBJ2-7; 7 bases fit TRBD1. This CDR3 region has 13 residues. With 7 bases clipped from V and 3 bases from J, the junction kept 6 bases outside the gene matches. Germline V CDR1 and CDR2: MNHNS, SASEGT.

Many counts were recorded for this clonotype. The genes are TRBV4-2 and TRBJ1-2, with D unclear. CDR1 LGHNA and CDR2 YNFKEQ come from the germline V gene. V lost 0 bases, J lost 6 bases, and 11 bases lay in between. The length of the CDR3 is 14 residues. The CDR3 region is CASSQDRRAHGYTF. The CDR3, as DNA: TGTGCCAGCAGCCAAGATCGCCGGGCCCATGGCTACACCTTC.

There are a few counts of this clonotype. In nucleotides, the CDR3 is TGTGCCAGCAGCGCAGCCCCGGGGACTGAAGCTTTCTTT. Its protein product is CASSAAPGTEAFF. The chain carries TRBV9 and TRBJ1-1, with no clear D. The V end lost 3 bases, the J end lost 5 bases, and 11 bases lay between the germline ends. The CDR3 length is 13 residues. Germline CDR1 reads SGDLS; CDR2 reads YYNGEE.

V is TRBV20-1 and J is TRBJ1-5, with a possible D match to TRBD1 (5 bases). The germline gives CDR1 DFQATT, CDR2 SNEGSKA (reference sequence). V was shortened by 1 base and J by 2 bases, with 9 bases between the two germline ends. The CDR3 extends over 14 amino acids. The chain's CDR3 is CSARVGAGNQPQHF. The DNA of the CDR3 is TGCAGTGCTAGAGTAGGGGCGGGCAATCAGCCCCAGCATTTT.

This clonotype was found many times. The J gene is TRBJ2-7, the V gene TRBV9, with D tentatively TRBD1 (6 bases). Per germline, CDR1 SGDLS and CDR2 YYNGEE. Trimming took 4 bases from V and 0 from J, leaving 8 bases between them. The CDR3 runs 13 residues. The CDR3 nucleotides read TGTGCCAGCAGCAACAGGGACTCCTACGAGCAGTACTTC. Translated, it gives CASSNRDSYEQYF.

This clonotype was detected many times. The chain recombines TRBV2 with TRBJ1-2; 8 bases are a match to TRBD1. V dropped 5 bases and J dropped 0; count of bases not matched to a gene: 2. Germline CDR1 is SNHLY and CDR2 is FYNNEI. The CDR3 has 14 residues. The CDR3 here is CASSRDRSNYGYTF. The CDR3 DNA follows: TGTGCCAGCAGTAGGGACAGGTCTAACTATGGCTACACCTTC.

This clonotype was seen ten or more times. The chain recombines TRBV19 with TRBJ1-2; 7 nucleotides align to TRBD1. The CDR3 has 15 residues. Germline V gene lookup returns CDR1 LNHDA and CDR2 SQIVND (reference sequence). J was trimmed by 0 bases and V by 3 bases; bases with no gene match: 4. This CDR3 is CASSIQGEANYGYTF. Here the CDR3 DNA reads TGTGCCAGTAGTATCCAGGGGGAAGCTAACTATGGCTACACCTTC.